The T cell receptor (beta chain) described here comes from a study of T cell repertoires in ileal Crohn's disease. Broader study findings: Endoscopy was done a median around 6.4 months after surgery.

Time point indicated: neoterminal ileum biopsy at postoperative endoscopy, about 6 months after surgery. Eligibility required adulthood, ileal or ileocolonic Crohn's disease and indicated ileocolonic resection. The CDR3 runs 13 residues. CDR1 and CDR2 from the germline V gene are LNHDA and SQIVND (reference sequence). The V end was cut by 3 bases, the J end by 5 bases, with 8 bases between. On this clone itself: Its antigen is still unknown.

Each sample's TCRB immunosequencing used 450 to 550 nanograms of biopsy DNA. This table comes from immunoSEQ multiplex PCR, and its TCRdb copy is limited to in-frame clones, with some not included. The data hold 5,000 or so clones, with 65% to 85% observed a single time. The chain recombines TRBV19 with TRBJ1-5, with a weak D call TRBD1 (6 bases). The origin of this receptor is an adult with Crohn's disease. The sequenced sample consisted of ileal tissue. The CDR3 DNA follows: TGTGCCAGTAGTATCCAGGGGTATCAGCCCCAGCATTTT. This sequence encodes CASSIQGYQPQHF. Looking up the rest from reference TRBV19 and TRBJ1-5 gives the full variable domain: DGGITQSPKYLFRKEGQNVTLSCEQNLNHDAMYWYRQDPGQGLRLIYYSQIVNDFQKGDIAEGYSVSREKKESFPLTVTSAQKNPTAFYLCASSIQGYQPQHFGDGTRLSIL.